A single sample gave rise to the 22 T cell receptor beta chains below, sequenced in a study of cytomegalovirus exposure and HLA in healthy donors. With 60 Vbeta and 13 Jbeta primers, the PCR was carried out. Profiling relied on immunoSEQ multiplex PCR, and the TCRdb table lists in-frame clones only, not all of them. The profile covers roughly 200,000 clones, with 80% appearing a single time and 5.7% taken by the ten largest. Sequenced input: PBMCs. These receptors came from a man aged 40-55 years in good health and CMV-seronegative.

This sequence joins TRBV10-2 and TRBJ2-6, with D perhaps TRBD2 (5 bases). V was shortened by 3 bases and J by 0 bases, with 15 bases between the two germline ends. Germline V gene lookup returns CDR1 WSHSY and CDR2 SAAADI. The CDR3 contains 18 residues. The CDR3 loop reads CASSEREKFSSGANVLTF. DNA for the CDR3: TGCGCCAGCAGTGAAAGGGAGAAGTTTAGCTCTGGGGCCAACGTCCTGACTTTC.

The chain carries TRBV6-4 and TRBJ2-3, with 8 bases identical to TRBD1. CDR1 is MRHNA, CDR2 SNTAGT, per germline. The CDR3 sequence is 14 residues long. With 6 bases clipped from V and 4 bases from J, the junction kept 6 bases outside the gene matches. The CDR3 DNA follows: TGTGCCAGCAGCTTAGAACAGGGGGCAGATACGCAGTATTTT. It yields the protein CASSLEQGADTQYF.

The rearrangement uses TRBV2 and TRBJ1-5; maybe TRBD1 (6 bases). CDR3 length equals 15 residues. Per germline, CDR1 SNHLY and CDR2 FYNNEI. Trimming stripped 6 bases from V and 9 bases from J, with 21 bases between. In DNA, the CDR3 is TGTGCCAGCAGGCAACAGGGAGCCTCGTTGGTGCCCCAGCATTTT. Translated: CASRQQGASLVPQHF.

The rearrangement joins TRBV4-3 to TRBJ1-2; D ambiguous. V lost 0 bases to trimming and J lost 4 bases, with 12 bases between them. Germline lookup yields CDR1 LGHNA and CDR2 YSLEER. This CDR3 is built from 15 residues. This chain's CDR3 is CASSQDRVVTYGYTF. The DNA for the CDR3 is TGCGCCAGCAGCCAAGATCGGGTCGTAACCTATGGCTACACCTTC.

This rearrangement joins TRBV9 to TRBJ1-2, with D perhaps TRBD1 (6 bases). The CDR3 is made up of 14 amino acids. The V gene's germline CDR1 is SGDLS and CDR2 YYNGEE. V shed 0 bases and J shed 8 bases, with 14 bases lying between them. The CDR3 DNA is TGTGCCAGCAGCGTAGGAGGGGGGGCCGGCGGCTACACCTTC. It encodes CASSVGGGAGGYTF. Full variable domain (remainder filled in from reference TRBV9 and TRBJ1-2): DSGVTQTPKHLITATGQRVTLRCSPRSGDLSVYWYQQSLDQGLQFLIQYYNGEERAKGNILERFSAQQFPDLHSELNLSSLELGDSALYFCASSVGGGAGGYTFGSGTRLTVV.

The V call is TRBV5-4, the J call TRBJ2-7; 7 bases map to TRBD2. Germline V gives CDR1 SGHNT, CDR2 YYREEE (reference sequence). CDR3 length: 14 residues. With 4 bases clipped from V and 1 base from J, the junction kept 5 bases outside the gene matches. The CDR3 DNA sequence: TGTGCCAGCAGCCTTAGCGGGTCGTCCTACGAGCAGTACTTC. It specifies CASSLSGSSYEQYF.

This clone appeared a few times. The chain combines TRBV30 with TRBJ2-5; possibly TRBD2 for D (6 bases). The CDR3 covers 16 residues. V lost 2 bases to trimming and J lost 2 bases, with 18 bases between them. In germline, CDR1 is GTSNPN, CDR2 SVGIG (reference sequence). The CDR3 DNA reads as TGTGCCTGGAGTAGGGTTGCTAGCGACCTTCAAGAGACCCAGTACTTC. Amino acids: CAWSRVASDLQETQYF.

The V and J genes are TRBV5-4 and TRBJ2-3, with 8 nucleotides matching TRBD2. Germline V lookup: CDR1 SGHNT, CDR2 YYREEE (reference sequence). The trim removed 5 bases at V and 2 bases at J, leaving 7 bases unmatched. The CDR3 has 15 residues. The CDR3 DNA reads as TGTGCCAGCAGGAGAACGGGAGGGCCCACAGATACGCAGTATTTT. It yields the protein CASRRTGGPTDTQYF. The whole variable domain, filled in from reference TRBV5-4 and TRBJ2-3, reads ETGVTQSPTHLIKTRGQQVTLRCSSQSGHNTVSWYQQALGQGPQFIFQYYREEENGRGNFPPRFSGLQFPNYSSELNVNALELDDSALYLCASRRTGGPTDTQYFGPGTRLTVL.

Note on this clone: The same CDR3 can be traced to other DNA sequences in this sample. The chain has TRBV7-9 and TRBJ1-1; 9 nucleotides align to TRBD1. Germline values: CDR1 SEHNR, CDR2 FQNEAQ (reference sequence). V was clipped by 5 bases and J by 4 bases; unmatched bases: 5. This CDR3 is built from 14 residues. The CDR3 nucleotides read TGTGCCAGCAGCCCGCGACAGGGGGGCACTGAAGCTTTCTTT. It is translated as CASSPRQGGTEAFF.

The chain combines TRBV9 with TRBJ1-3; D remains ambiguous. V was shortened by 4 bases and J by 4 bases, with 9 bases between the two germline ends. This CDR3 region has 13 residues. Looked up from germline, CDR1 is SGDLS and CDR2 is YYNGEE. CDR3 DNA sequence: TGTGCCAGCAGCCTAGGAGGCGGAAACACCATATATTTT. Its protein product is CASSLGGGNTIYF.

V usage is TRBV4-3 and J usage is TRBJ2-5; D is undetermined. V shed 0 bases and J shed 4 bases, with 12 bases lying between them. The CDR3 consists of 15 residues. Germline CDR1 is LGHNA and CDR2 is YSLEER. The CDR3 nucleotides read TGCGCCAGCAGCCAAGATGGCGGCTGGAGAGAGACCCAGTACTTC. Its translation is CASSQDGGWRETQYF.

This chain uses TRBV5-1 with TRBJ1-4; 9 bases line up with TRBD1. CDR1 and CDR2 (germline): SGHRS, YFSETQ. V gave up 3 bases and J gave up 0 bases; unmatched junction bases: 3. CDR3 length: 16 residues. CDR3 sequence: CASSWGTGPTNEKLFF. The CDR3 coding sequence is TGCGCCAGCAGCTGGGGGACAGGGCCAACTAATGAAAAACTGTTTTTT.

The V call is TRBV5-4, the J call TRBJ1-1; TRBD1 is a possible D gene (6 bases). Germline V gene data show CDR1 as SGHNT and CDR2 as YYREEE (reference sequence). V was shortened by 4 bases and J by 0 bases, with 19 bases between the two germline ends. The CDR3 contains 17 residues. CDR3 bases: TGTGCCAGCAGCCCGACGGGGGGGGCGAGAATGAACACTGAAGCTTTCTTT. Protein sequence: CASSPTGGARMNTEAFF.

This rearrangement joins TRBV7-2 to TRBJ1-1; 9 bases agree with TRBD1. From germline, CDR1 is SGHTA and CDR2 FQGNSA. The V gene end was trimmed by 4 bases and the J gene end by 4 bases; junction bases not matched to a gene: 7. The CDR3 is 15 residues long. The CDR3 is CASSSGQGLGTEAFF. The CDR3 nucleotides are TGTGCCAGCAGCTCAGGACAGGGGCTCGGCACTGAAGCTTTCTTT.

The genes are TRBV2 and TRBJ1-5; 9 bases match TRBD1. CDR1 SNHLY and CDR2 FYNNEI come from the germline V gene. V shed 3 bases and J 1 base; nucleotides not matched to a gene: 4. This CDR3 is 16 amino acids long. CDR3 sequence reads: CASSDKDRGSNQPQHF. The CDR3, as DNA: TGTGCCAGCAGTGATAAGGACAGGGGAAGCAATCAGCCCCAGCATTTT.

This clone was recorded only once. This chain connects TRBV30 to TRBJ2-2; 8 nucleotides align to TRBD2. V shed 4 bases, J shed 1 base, and the junction held 2 bases outside the gene matches. This CDR3 contains 14 residues. The germline V gene encodes CDR1 GTSNPN and CDR2 SVGIG (reference sequence). The CDR3 region has the DNA TGTGCCTGGACGAGCGGGAGGAACACCGGGGAGCTGTTTTTT. It encodes CAWTSGRNTGELFF. Combining the CDR3 with reference TRBV30 and TRBJ2-2 gives the whole variable domain SQTIHQWPATLVQPVGSPLSLECTVEGTSNPNLYWYRQAAGRGLQLLFYSVGIGQISSEVPQNLSASRPQDRQFILSSKKLLLSDSGFYLCAWTSGRNTGELFFGEGSRLTVL.

The CDR3 here is CATSMESGPINEQFF. The CDR3 DNA follows: TGTGCCACCAGCATGGAATCAGGTCCCATTAATGAGCAGTTCTTC. The rearrangement joins TRBV15 to TRBJ2-1, with D unresolved. The V end lost 4 bases, the J end lost 7 bases, and 17 bases lay between the germline ends. The CDR3 covers 15 residues. Germline V CDR1 and CDR2: LNHNV, YYDKDF (reference sequence). Variable domain in full (rest from reference TRBV15 and TRBJ2-1): DAMVIQNPRYQVTQFGKPVTLSCSQTLNHNVMYWYQQKSSQAPKLLFHYYDKDFNNEADTPDNFQSRRPNTSFCFLDIRSPGLGDTAMYLCATSMESGPINEQFFGPGTRLTVL.

The V call is TRBV4-3, the J call TRBJ2-3; TRBD2 is a possible D gene (5 bases). The CDR3 totals 15 residues. V lost 1 base and J lost 5, with 13 bases in between. Germline lookup yields CDR1 LGHNA and CDR2 YSLEER. The CDR3 spells CASSQALVGGDTQYF. In DNA, the CDR3 is TGCGCCAGCAGCCAAGCTCTGGTCGGAGGAGATACGCAGTATTTT.

This clone was picked up one time. The rearrangement links TRBV6-1 to TRBJ2-7; TRBD1 matches at 10 bases. Losses at the gene ends were 4 bases for V and 2 bases for J; bases not matched to a gene: 11. The CDR3 totals 17 residues. Germline loops: CDR1 MNHNS, CDR2 SASEGT. CDR3 coding DNA: TGTGCCAGCAGTGCTGGGGGACAGGGGAAAGGGGCCTACGAGCAGTACTTC. It codes for CASSAGGQGKGAYEQYF.

This clone was seen more than once but under ten times. The chain joins TRBV9 to TRBJ2-1, with 9 bases matching TRBD2. V lost 5 bases, J lost 6 bases, and 9 bases stayed unmatched. The CDR3 totals 15 residues. Looked up from germline, CDR1 is SGDLS and CDR2 is YYNGEE. CDR3 nucleotide sequence: TGTGCCAGCAGTCGGGACCCGCGGGGGGGCAATGAGCAGTTCTTC. It codes for CASSRDPRGGNEQFF.

The chain uses TRBV7-9 and TRBJ2-1; TRBD2 matches at 13 bases. CDR3 size: 16 residues. The ends lost 3 bases at V and 7 bases at J; junction bases unmatched: 6. Germline CDR1 reads SEHNR; CDR2 reads FQNEAQ (reference sequence). Here the CDR3 DNA reads TGTGCCAGCAGCTTTTATTCACTAGCGGGAGGGAATGAGCAGTTCTTC. Translation: CASSFYSLAGGNEQFF.

This chain uses TRBV6-1 with TRBJ1-3, with D possibly being TRBD1 (6 bases). In germline, CDR1 is MNHNS, CDR2 SASEGT. V lost 4 bases, J lost 1 base, and 11 bases lay in between. The CDR3 runs to 15 residues. CDR3 in amino acids: CASSGIQGSGNTIYF. The CDR3 DNA is TGTGCCAGCAGTGGGATACAGGGATCTGGAAACACCATATATTTT.